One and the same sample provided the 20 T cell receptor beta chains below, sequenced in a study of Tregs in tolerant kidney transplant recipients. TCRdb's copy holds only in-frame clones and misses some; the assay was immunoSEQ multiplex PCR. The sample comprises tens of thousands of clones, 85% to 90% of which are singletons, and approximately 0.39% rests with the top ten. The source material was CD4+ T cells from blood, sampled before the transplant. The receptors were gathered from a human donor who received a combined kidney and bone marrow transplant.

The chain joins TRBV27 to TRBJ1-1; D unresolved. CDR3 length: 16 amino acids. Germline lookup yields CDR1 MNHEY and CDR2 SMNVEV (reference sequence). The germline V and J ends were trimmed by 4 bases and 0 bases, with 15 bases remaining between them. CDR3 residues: CASSSWRGIMNTEAFF. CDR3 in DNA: TGTGCCAGCAGTTCGTGGCGAGGGATCATGAACACTGAAGCTTTCTTT.

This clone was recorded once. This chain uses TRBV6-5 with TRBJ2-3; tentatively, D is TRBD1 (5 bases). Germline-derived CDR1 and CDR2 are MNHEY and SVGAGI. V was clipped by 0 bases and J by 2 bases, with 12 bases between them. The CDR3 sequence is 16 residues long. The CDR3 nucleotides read TGTGCCAGCAGTTACTCGCCGGACATGACCACAGATACGCAGTATTTT. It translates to CASSYSPDMTTDTQYF.

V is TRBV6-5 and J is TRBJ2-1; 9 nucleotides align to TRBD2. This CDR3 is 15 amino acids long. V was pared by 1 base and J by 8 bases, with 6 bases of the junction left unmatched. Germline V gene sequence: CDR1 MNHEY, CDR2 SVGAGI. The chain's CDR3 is CASSYLGLALDEQFF. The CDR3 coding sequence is TGTGCCAGCAGTTACTTGGGACTAGCTTTGGATGAGCAGTTCTTC.

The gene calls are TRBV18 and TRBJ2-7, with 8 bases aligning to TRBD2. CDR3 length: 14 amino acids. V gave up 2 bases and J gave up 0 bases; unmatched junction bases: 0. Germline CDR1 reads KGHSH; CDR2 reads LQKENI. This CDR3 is CASSPAGGSYEQYF. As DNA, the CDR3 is TGTGCCAGCTCACCAGCGGGGGGCTCCTACGAGCAGTACTTC.

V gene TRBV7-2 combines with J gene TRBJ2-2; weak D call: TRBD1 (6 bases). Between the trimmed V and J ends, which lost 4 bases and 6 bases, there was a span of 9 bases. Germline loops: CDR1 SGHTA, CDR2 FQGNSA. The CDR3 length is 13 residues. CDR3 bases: TGTGCCAGCAGCTCACAGGGATCCGGGGAGCTGTTTTTT. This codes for CASSSQGSGELFF.

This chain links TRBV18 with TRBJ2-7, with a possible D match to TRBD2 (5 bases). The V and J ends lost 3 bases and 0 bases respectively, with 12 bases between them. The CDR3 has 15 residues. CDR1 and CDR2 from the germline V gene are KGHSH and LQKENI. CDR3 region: CASSPLGTSSYEQYF. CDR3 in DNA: TGTGCCAGCTCACCGTTAGGTACTAGCTCCTACGAGCAGTACTTC.

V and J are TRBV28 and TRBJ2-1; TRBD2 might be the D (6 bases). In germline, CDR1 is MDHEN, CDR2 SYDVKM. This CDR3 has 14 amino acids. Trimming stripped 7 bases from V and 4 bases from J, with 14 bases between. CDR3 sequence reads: CASTLEGPYNEQFF. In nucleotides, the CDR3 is TGTGCCAGCACTTTGGAGGGCCCTTACAATGAGCAGTTCTTC.

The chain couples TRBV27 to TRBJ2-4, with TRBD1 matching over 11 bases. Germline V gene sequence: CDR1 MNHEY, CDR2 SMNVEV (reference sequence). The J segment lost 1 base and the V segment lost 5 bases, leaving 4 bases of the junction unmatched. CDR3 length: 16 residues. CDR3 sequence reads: CASSPGQGAAKNIQYF. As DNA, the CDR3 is TGTGCCAGCAGTCCCGGACAGGGGGCTGCCAAAAACATTCAGTACTTC.

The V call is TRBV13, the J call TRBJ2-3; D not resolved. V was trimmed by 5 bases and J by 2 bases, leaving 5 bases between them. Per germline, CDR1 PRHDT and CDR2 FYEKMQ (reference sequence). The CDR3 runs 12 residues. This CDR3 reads CASSPNTDTQYF. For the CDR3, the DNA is TGTGCCAGCAGCCCAAACACAGATACGCAGTATTTT.

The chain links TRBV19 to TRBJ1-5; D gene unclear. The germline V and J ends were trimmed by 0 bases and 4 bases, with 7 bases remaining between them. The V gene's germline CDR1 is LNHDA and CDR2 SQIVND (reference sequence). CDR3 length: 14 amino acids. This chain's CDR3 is CASSIEGRNQPQHF. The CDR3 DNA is TGTGCCAGTAGTATAGAGGGCAGGAATCAGCCCCAGCATTTT.

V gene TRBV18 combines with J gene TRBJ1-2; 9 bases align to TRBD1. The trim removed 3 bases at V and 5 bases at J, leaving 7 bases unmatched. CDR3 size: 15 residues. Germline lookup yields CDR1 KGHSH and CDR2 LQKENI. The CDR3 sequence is CASSPTGGQPYGYTF. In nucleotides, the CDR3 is TGTGCCAGCTCACCGACAGGGGGTCAGCCTTATGGCTACACCTTC.

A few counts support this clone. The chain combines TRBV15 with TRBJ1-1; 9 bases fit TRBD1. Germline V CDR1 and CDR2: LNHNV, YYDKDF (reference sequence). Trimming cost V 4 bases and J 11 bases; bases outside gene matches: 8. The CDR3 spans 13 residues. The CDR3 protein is CATSTETGGQAFF. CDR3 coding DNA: TGTGCCACCAGCACCGAAACAGGGGGCCAGGCTTTCTTT.

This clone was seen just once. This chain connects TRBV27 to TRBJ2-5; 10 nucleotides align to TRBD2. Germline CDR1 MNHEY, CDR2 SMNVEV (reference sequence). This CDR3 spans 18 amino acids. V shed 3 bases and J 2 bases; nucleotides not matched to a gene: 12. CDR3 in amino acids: CASSFMGHLSGRQETQYF. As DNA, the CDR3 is TGTGCCAGCAGTTTCATGGGCCACCTTAGCGGGAGGCAAGAGACCCAGTACTTC.

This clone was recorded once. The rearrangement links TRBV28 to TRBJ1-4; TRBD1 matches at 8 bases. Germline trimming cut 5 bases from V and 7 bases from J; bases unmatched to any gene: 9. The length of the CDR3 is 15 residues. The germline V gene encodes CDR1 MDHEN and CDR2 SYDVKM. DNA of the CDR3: TGTGCCAGCAGTCTGACAGGGGTTGGGGGTGAAAAACTGTTTTTT. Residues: CASSLTGVGGEKLFF.

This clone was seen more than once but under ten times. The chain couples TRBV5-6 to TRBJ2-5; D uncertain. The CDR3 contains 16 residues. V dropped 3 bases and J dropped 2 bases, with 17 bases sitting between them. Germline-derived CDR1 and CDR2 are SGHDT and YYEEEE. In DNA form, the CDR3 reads TGTGCCAGCAGCTCCGTCATATTGAGAGAACAAGAGACCCAGTACTTC. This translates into CASSSVILREQETQYF. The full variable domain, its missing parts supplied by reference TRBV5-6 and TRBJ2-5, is DAGVTQSPTHLIKTRGQQVTLRCSPKSGHDTVSWYQQALGQGPQFIFQYYEEEERQRGNFPDRFSGHQFPNYSSELNVNALLLGDSALYLCASSSVILREQETQYFGPGTRLLVL.

CDR3 bases: TGCAGCGTAAGAAATTACAGGCAGAACACTGAAGCTTTCTTT. Translating it yields CSVRNYRQNTEAFF. The genes are TRBV29-1 and TRBJ1-1, with a weak D call TRBD1 (5 bases). The CDR3 covers 14 residues. V was shortened by 6 bases and J by 1 base, with 15 bases between the two germline ends. The germline CDR1 and CDR2 sequences are SQVTM and ANQGSEA.

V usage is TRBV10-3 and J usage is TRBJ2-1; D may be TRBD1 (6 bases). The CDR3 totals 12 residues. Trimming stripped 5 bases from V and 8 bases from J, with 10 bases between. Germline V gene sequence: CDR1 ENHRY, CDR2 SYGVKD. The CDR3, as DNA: TGTGCCATCAGTTCACAGGGATATGAGCAGTTCTTC. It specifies CAISSQGYEQFF.

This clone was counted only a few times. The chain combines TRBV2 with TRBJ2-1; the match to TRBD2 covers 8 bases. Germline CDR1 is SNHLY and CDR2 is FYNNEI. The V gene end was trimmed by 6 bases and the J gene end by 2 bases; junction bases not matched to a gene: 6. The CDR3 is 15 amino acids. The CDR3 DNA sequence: TGTGCCAGCAGCCGGGGGGGGAGTACCTACAATGAGCAGTTCTTC. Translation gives CASSRGGSTYNEQFF.

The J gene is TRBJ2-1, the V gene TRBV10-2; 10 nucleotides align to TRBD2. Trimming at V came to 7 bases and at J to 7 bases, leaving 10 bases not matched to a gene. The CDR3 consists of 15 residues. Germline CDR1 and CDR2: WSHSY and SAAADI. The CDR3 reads CASTRAASGSNEQFF. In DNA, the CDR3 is TGCGCCAGCACCAGAGCGGCTAGCGGGAGTAATGAGCAGTTCTTC.

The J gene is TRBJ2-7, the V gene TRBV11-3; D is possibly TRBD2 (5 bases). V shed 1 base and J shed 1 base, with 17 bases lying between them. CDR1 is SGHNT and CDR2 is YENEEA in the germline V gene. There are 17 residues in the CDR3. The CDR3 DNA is TGTGCCAGCAGCTTAGGATCCCAGCGGAACCCTTCCTACGAGCAGTACTTC. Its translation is CASSLGSQRNPSYEQYF.